This T cell receptor beta chain emerged from a study of control samples from healthy donors and cancer patients. The table came from immunoSEQ multiplex PCR; TCRdb's copy has only in-frame clones and leaves some out. This sample yields 90,000 to 150,000 clones, of which 88% are seen a single time; approximately 3.5% belongs to the top ten. This CDR3 has 15 residues. Losses at the gene ends were 3 bases for V and 4 bases for J; bases not matched to a gene: 7. The V gene's germline CDR1 is MDHEN and CDR2 SYDVKM. The sample comprised blood. The gene calls are TRBV28 and TRBJ1-2; 8 bases are shared with TRBD1. The sequence came from a man aged 35 to 55 in good health. CDR3 sequence (DNA): TGTGCCAGCAGTTTGGGGGCAGGGACAGGCTATGGCTACACCTTC. Protein: CASSLGAGTGYGYTF.